The 27 T cell receptor beta chains below all came from one sample that was sequenced in a study of CD8+ T cells in alopecia areata (dated by TCRdb to the late 2010s). This specimen's time point label, interpreted: less than 30 weeks on oral tofacitinib. In the paper's terms, the treatment or condition label means: oral pan-JAK inhibitor, 5-10 mg twice daily. Library method: the immunoSEQ multiplex PCR assay. RNA was extracted from all samples and reverse transcribed into cDNA, which served as template for TCR sequencing. In its TCRdb copy, this immuneACCESS table keeps in-frame sequences only and misses some clones. Where compared with another copy, unresolved V genes explain less than half of these, and the others have no known cause. Here the sample has 150,000 to 250,000 clones; 58% occur a single time. The top ten constitute approximately 5.1% of the sample. Sample: CD4+ T cells sorted from blood, taken at week 24, from a patient treated with tofacitinib. The receptors were sampled from a human donor with alopecia areata.

The chain carries TRBV25-1 and TRBJ1-5, with 11 bases matching TRBD1. Germline-derived CDR1 and CDR2 are MGHDK and SYGVNS. The ends lost 6 bases at V and 7 bases at J; junction bases unmatched: 5. The CDR3 sequence is 14 residues long. This chain's CDR3 is CASRGQGVNQPQHF. The CDR3 DNA follows: TGTGCCAGCAGGGGACAGGGGGTAAACCAGCCCCAGCATTTT.

The V and J genes are TRBV29-1 and TRBJ2-5, with D perhaps TRBD1 or TRBD2 (5 bases each). The closer fit of TRBJ2-7 to the DNA end suggests the J call may be wrong. Germline CDR1 is SQVTM and CDR2 is ANQGSEA. This CDR3 has 14 residues. The CDR3 DNA reads as TGCAGCGTTGCGGCCGGTAGGGGACCCTACGAGCAGTACTTC. This encodes CSVAAGRGPYEQYF.

The chain is built from TRBV30 and TRBJ1-4; D is ambiguous. V was clipped by 2 bases and J by 8 bases, with 6 bases between them. The germline CDR1 and CDR2 sequences are GTSNPN and SVGIG (reference sequence). The CDR3 spans 11 residues. This CDR3 is CAWSIGEKLFF. DNA for the CDR3: TGTGCCTGGAGTATCGGGGAAAAACTGTTTTTT.

The chain has TRBV7-2 and TRBJ2-1; D gene unclear. This CDR3 region has 13 residues. Germline V lookup: CDR1 SGHTA, CDR2 FQGNSA. V was trimmed by 5 bases and J by 5 bases, leaving 10 bases between them. CDR3 in amino acids: CASSTVRDNEQFF. The CDR3, as DNA: TGTGCCAGCAGCACAGTCCGGGACAATGAGCAGTTCTTC.

CDR3 nucleotides: TGCAGCAAACTTGTGGGGGCAGCTAACTATGGCTACACCTTC. Its protein product is CSKLVGAANYGYTF. The J gene is TRBJ1-2, the V gene TRBV29-1; D might be TRBD1 (6 bases). This CDR3 contains 14 residues. Germline V gives CDR1 SQVTM, CDR2 ANQGSEA. With 8 bases removed from V and 0 bases from J, the gap between germline ends came to 16 bases.

The V call is TRBV7-2, the J call TRBJ1-5; D gene uncertain. The CDR3 runs to 15 residues. Germline CDR1 and CDR2: SGHTA and FQGNSA. Trimming took off 2 bases at V and 0 bases at J, with 8 bases between the two ends. The CDR3: CASSLSRYSNQPQHF. Written as DNA, the CDR3 is TGTGCCAGCAGCTTATCTAGGTATAGCAATCAGCCCCAGCATTTT.

The chain combines TRBV7-9 with TRBJ2-2; D not certain. The germline V gene encodes CDR1 SEHNR and CDR2 FQNEAQ (reference sequence). Trimming removed 1 base from V and 5 bases from J, with 8 bases in between. The CDR3 spans 14 residues. The CDR3 nucleotides are TGTGCCAGCAGCTTAGATTTGGGAACCGGGGAGCTGTTTTTT. Translation gives CASSLDLGTGELFF.

V usage is TRBV28 and J usage is TRBJ2-3; no reliable D call. The CDR3 extends over 13 amino acids. V was pared by 5 bases and J by 2 bases, with 8 bases between. CDR1 and CDR2 from the germline V gene are MDHEN and SYDVKM. The CDR3 nucleotides read TGTGCCAGCAGTCTACGGACCACAGATACGCAGTATTTT. It encodes CASSLRTTDTQYF.

The J gene is TRBJ2-3, the V gene TRBV7-2; weak D call: TRBD2 (7 bases). From germline, CDR1 is SGHTA and CDR2 FQGNSA. Trimming removed 4 bases from V and 6 bases from J, with 17 bases in between. The CDR3 runs to 15 residues. In DNA form, the CDR3 reads TGTGCCAGCAGCTCCAATTTTGGGGGGGGCGATACGCAGTATTTT. Translation gives CASSSNFGGGDTQYF.

This clone turned up a few times. V and J are TRBV7-2 and TRBJ1-3; no definite D call. V lost 2 bases to trimming and J lost 3 bases, with 5 bases between them. The CDR3 has 13 residues. Germline assignment: CDR1 SGHTA and CDR2 FQGNSA. In DNA, the CDR3 is TGTGCCAGCAGCTTATGGCTTGGAAACACCATATATTTT. Amino acids: CASSLWLGNTIYF.

V usage is TRBV5-6 and J usage is TRBJ1-1; D is undetermined. This CDR3 has 13 amino acids. Germline V gene sequence: CDR1 SGHDT, CDR2 YYEEEE. V was pared by 3 bases and J by 7 bases, with 13 bases between. CDR3 sequence (DNA): TGTGCCAGCAGCTGGGGTACTGGTGATGAAGCTTTCTTT. It yields the protein CASSWGTGDEAFF.

This clone was seen once. Other DNA sequences in this specimen translate into the identical CDR3. This chain's CDR3 is CASSVGNQPQHF. The CDR3 nucleotides are TGTGCCAGCAGTGTGGGGAACCAGCCCCAGCATTTT. The V call is TRBV25-1, the J call TRBJ1-5; D unclear. The V gene's germline CDR1 is MGHDK and CDR2 SYGVNS. V was cut by 4 bases and J by 7 bases, with 8 bases left in between. This CDR3 region has 12 residues.

This clone was detected a few times. The chain carries TRBV5-4 and TRBJ2-5; 8 bases are shared with TRBD1. Losses at the gene ends were 4 bases for V and 5 bases for J; bases not matched to a gene: 7. The CDR3 runs to 14 residues. The germline CDR1 and CDR2 sequences are SGHNT and YYREEE (reference sequence). CDR3 nucleotides: TGTGCCAGCAGCGGTCGGACAGGGAGGGAGACCCAGTACTTC. Translated: CASSGRTGRETQYF.

The V and J genes are TRBV25-1 and TRBJ1-2; D unclear. The CDR3 loop spans 11 amino acids. CDR1 and CDR2 (germline): MGHDK, SYGVNS. Trimming left V 3 bases short and J 5 bases short, with 4 bases between. CDR3 sequence: CASSELYGYTF. The CDR3 region has the DNA TGTGCCAGCAGTGAGTTATATGGCTACACCTTC.

This chain joins TRBV7-2 and TRBJ1-1; D gene ambiguous. V gave up 9 bases and J gave up 0 bases, with 11 bases separating them. CDR1 is SGHTA, CDR2 FQGNSA, per germline. The CDR3 loop spans 13 amino acids. This CDR3 is CASPLQVNTEAFF. The CDR3 DNA reads as TGTGCCAGTCCGCTTCAAGTGAACACTGAAGCTTTCTTT.

The CDR3 region is CASSTDRGAYGYTF. As DNA, the CDR3 is TGTGCCAGCAGTACCGACAGGGGGGCCTATGGCTACACCTTC. The chain links TRBV6-5 to TRBJ1-2; 9 bases line up with TRBD1. V was clipped by 5 bases and J by 4 bases; unmatched bases: 5. There are 14 residues in the CDR3. Germline V gives CDR1 MNHEY, CDR2 SVGAGI.

V gene TRBV6-5 combines with J gene TRBJ1-1; 7 nucleotides match TRBD1. CDR3 length: 15 amino acids. The J segment lost 1 base and the V segment lost 5 bases, leaving 7 bases of the junction unmatched. Germline V gives CDR1 MNHEY, CDR2 SVGAGI. CDR3 amino acids: CASSGLGTENTEAFF. In nucleotides, the CDR3 is TGTGCCAGCAGTGGCCTCGGGACAGAGAACACTGAAGCTTTCTTT.

This clone has just a few counts. This chain uses TRBV9 with TRBJ2-3, with D unresolved. Looked up from germline, CDR1 is SGDLS and CDR2 is YYNGEE. The V and J ends lost 4 bases and 14 bases respectively, with 17 bases between them. The CDR3 has 12 amino acids. Here the CDR3 reads CASSKAEPRLYF. CDR3 nucleotides: TGTGCCAGCAGCAAAGCAGAGCCCCGCCTGTATTTT.

V and J are TRBV25-1 and TRBJ1-1, with D possibly matching TRBD1 (6 bases). V dropped 4 bases and J dropped 8 bases, with 14 bases sitting between them. Germline CDR1 is MGHDK and CDR2 is SYGVNS. The CDR3 totals 13 residues. Written as DNA, the CDR3 is TGTGCCAGCAGTGCGACAGGTGATAGGGAAGCTTTCTTT. This sequence encodes CASSATGDREAFF.

The chain employs TRBV29-1 and TRBJ1-1, with a tentative D call TRBD1 (5 bases). Per the germline V gene, CDR1 is SQVTM and CDR2 is ANQGSEA. CDR3 length: 12 amino acids. Trimming shortened V by 6 bases and J by 1 base, and 9 bases separated the two germline ends. The CDR3 protein is CSVGTWNTEAFF. CDR3 DNA: TGCAGCGTCGGGACCTGGAACACTGAAGCTTTCTTT. Together with reference TRBV29-1 and TRBJ1-1, the CDR3 gives the full variable domain: SAVISQKPSRDICQRGTSLTIQCQVDSQVTMMFWYRQQPGQSLTLIATANQGSEATYESGFVIDKFPISRPNLTFSTLTVSNMSPEDSSIYLCSVGTWNTEAFFGQGTRLTVV.

This clone was detected once. The rearrangement links TRBV6-1 to TRBJ2-5; 13 bases line up with TRBD2. Trimming removed 10 bases from V and 5 bases from J; junction bases left unmatched: 7. The CDR3 loop spans 14 amino acids. Germline V lookup: CDR1 MNHNS, CDR2 SASEGT. For the CDR3, the DNA is TGTGCCACCACTGGGACTAGCGGGATGGAGACCCAGTACTTC. Its translation is CATTGTSGMETQYF.

This clone was picked up a small number of times. The chain joins TRBV5-1 to TRBJ2-2, with TRBD1 as a possible D gene (5 bases). The germline V and J ends were trimmed by 4 bases and 1 base, with 14 bases remaining between them. The CDR3 contains 16 residues. Per the germline V gene, CDR1 is SGHRS and CDR2 is YFSETQ. The CDR3 DNA sequence: TGCGCCAGCAGCCTTGACAGTGTGGGGAACACCGGGGAGCTGTTTTTT. It encodes CASSLDSVGNTGELFF.

In DNA form, the CDR3 reads TGCGCCAGCAGCTTGGGGGACAGGGGGCTTTACGAGCAGTACTTC. This gives the protein CASSLGDRGLYEQYF. The chain links TRBV5-1 to TRBJ2-7; the match to TRBD1 covers 12 bases. The CDR3 has 15 amino acids. CDR1 SGHRS and CDR2 YFSETQ come from the germline V gene. V gave up 0 bases and J gave up 4 bases; unmatched junction bases: 2.

This clone came up a few times. The chain recombines TRBV29-1 with TRBJ2-1, with D possibly being TRBD1 or TRBD2 (5 bases each). This CDR3 region has 12 residues. Trimming removed 4 bases from V and 5 bases from J, with 9 bases in between. Per the germline V gene, CDR1 is SQVTM and CDR2 is ANQGSEA. This CDR3 is CSVGGKNNEQFF. Here the CDR3 DNA reads TGCAGCGTTGGGGGGAAAAACAATGAGCAGTTCTTC.

In this sample, this clone turned up once. The chain employs TRBV5-1 and TRBJ2-7; 8 bases fit TRBD2. V shed 2 bases, J shed 0 bases, and the junction held 4 bases outside the gene matches. Germline V lookup: CDR1 SGHRS, CDR2 YFSETQ. There are 15 residues in the CDR3. The CDR3 sequence: CASSLAGESSYEQYF. The CDR3 bases are TGCGCCAGCAGCTTAGCGGGGGAAAGCTCCTACGAGCAGTACTTC.

The chain has TRBV2 and TRBJ2-6; 7 bases line up with TRBD1. The trim removed 4 bases at V and 0 bases at J, leaving 6 bases unmatched. This CDR3 has 17 amino acids. CDR1 and CDR2 (germline): SNHLY, FYNNEI. The CDR3 DNA reads as TGTGCCAGCAGTGTTATGGGACAGCCCTCTGGGGCCAACGTCCTGACTTTC. Its protein product is CASSVMGQPSGANVLTF.

This chain joins TRBV30 and TRBJ2-7; 10 bases map to TRBD2. CDR1 and CDR2 (germline): GTSNPN, SVGIG (reference sequence). This CDR3 is 13 amino acids long. V dropped 7 bases and J dropped 6; count of bases not matched to a gene: 9. The CDR3 region is CASRLAGAPEQYF. As DNA, the CDR3 is TGTGCCTCACGGCTAGCGGGAGCCCCCGAGCAGTACTTC.